This T cell receptor (beta chain) was found in a study of cytomegalovirus exposure and HLA in healthy donors. Study background: Among about 190 million T cells, an earlier analysis found 117 million unique TCR beta sequences. Early on, a data release was issued that held tens of millions of unique TCRs from HLA-typed donors.

Sampled while nominally healthy, donors likely had unrecorded immune exposures. PCR primers comprised 60 Vbeta and 13 Jbeta primers. Only in-frame clones appear in the TCRdb table, and some are missing; sequencing was by immunoSEQ multiplex PCR. The sample consists of some 30,000 clones, about 79% of them appearing once. The CDR3 contains 16 residues. Trimming left V 0 bases short and J 0 bases short, with 10 bases between. Germline CDR1 and CDR2: SGHRS and YFSETQ. The J gene is TRBJ1-3, the V gene TRBV5-1; D call uncertain. The source material was PBMCs. The TCR sequence derives from a woman aged 18-30 years in good health and CMV-seronegative. Here the CDR3 DNA reads TGCGCCAGCAGCTTGGTCCCGGGGAGCTCTGGAAACACCATATATTTT. Protein product: CASSLVPGSSGNTIYF.